These 3 T cell receptor beta chains were sequenced from one sample in a study of blood T cell repertoires in COVID-19. Assay: immunoSEQ multiplex PCR; the TCRdb copy retains only in-frame clones and omits some. The sample holds 55,000 to 80,000 clones, about 88% seen once. Sample: peripheral blood. The source of these receptors is a man aged 65 to 79 with acute or convalescent COVID-19.

This clone was observed a handful of times. The rearrangement uses TRBV19 and TRBJ1-5; 7 bases map to TRBD1. CDR3 length: 14 residues. Germline assignment: CDR1 LNHDA and CDR2 SQIVND (reference sequence). J lost 7 bases, V lost 1 base, and 4 bases had no gene match. The CDR3 nucleotides are TGTGCCAGTAGTATAGGGACAGGCCACCAGCCCCAGCATTTT. Its translation: CASSIGTGHQPQHF.

The V and J genes are TRBV28 and TRBJ1-2, with 7 bases that match TRBD1. This CDR3 is built from 14 residues. V trimming: 6 bases; J trimming: 5 bases; junction bases outside the gene matches: 9. CDR1 is MDHEN, CDR2 SYDVKM, per germline. The CDR3 region has the DNA TGTGCCAGCAGCCTACAGGGGCCGACGTATGGCTACACCTTC. Protein product: CASSLQGPTYGYTF.

This clone was picked up one time. This chain links TRBV9 with TRBJ1-2, with 11 bases aligning to TRBD1. The CDR3 has 15 residues. From germline, CDR1 is SGDLS and CDR2 YYNGEE. V lost 2 bases to trimming and J lost 7 bases; unmatched junction nucleotides: 7. CDR3: CASSVTGTGGFGYTF. The DNA for the CDR3 is TGTGCCAGCAGCGTTACCGGGACAGGGGGATTTGGCTACACCTTC.